The clone carrying this TCR beta chain came up once. The time point denotes: after dendritic cell vaccination, including at tumor progression/relapse. The data derive from a study of glioma-infiltrating T cells after dendritic cell vaccination. Here immunoSEQ multiplex PCR was the method, and the copy in TCRdb shows in-frame clones only, minus some. Of 50,000 to 65,000 clones listed, around 85% were seen once; the top ten hold approximately 8.9%. The TCR sequence derives from a human donor with glioblastoma. Source: blood, taken after dendritic cell vaccination.

DNA of the CDR3: TGTGCCAGCACCCTGACAGGGTATCAGAACTATGGCTACACCTTC. Protein: CASTLTGYQNYGYTF. The J gene is TRBJ1-2, the V gene TRBV7-2, with TRBD1 matching over 7 bases. V lost 7 bases, J lost 2 bases, and 10 bases stayed unmatched. The CDR3 runs 15 residues. Germline V lookup: CDR1 SGHTA, CDR2 FQGNSA.